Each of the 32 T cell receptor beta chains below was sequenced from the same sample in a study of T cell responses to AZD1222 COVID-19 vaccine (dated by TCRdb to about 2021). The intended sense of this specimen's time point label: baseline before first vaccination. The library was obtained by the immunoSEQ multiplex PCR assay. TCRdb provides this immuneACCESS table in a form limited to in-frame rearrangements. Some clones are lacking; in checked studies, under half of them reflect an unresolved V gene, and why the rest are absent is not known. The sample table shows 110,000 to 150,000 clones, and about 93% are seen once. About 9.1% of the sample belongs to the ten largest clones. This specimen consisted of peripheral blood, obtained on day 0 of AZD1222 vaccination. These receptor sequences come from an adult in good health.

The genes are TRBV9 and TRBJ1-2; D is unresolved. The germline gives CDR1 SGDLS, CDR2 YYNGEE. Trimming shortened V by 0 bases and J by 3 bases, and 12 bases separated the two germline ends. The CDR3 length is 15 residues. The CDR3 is CASSVVQVGDYGYTF. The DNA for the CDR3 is TGTGCCAGCAGCGTAGTTCAGGTCGGTGACTATGGCTACACCTTC.

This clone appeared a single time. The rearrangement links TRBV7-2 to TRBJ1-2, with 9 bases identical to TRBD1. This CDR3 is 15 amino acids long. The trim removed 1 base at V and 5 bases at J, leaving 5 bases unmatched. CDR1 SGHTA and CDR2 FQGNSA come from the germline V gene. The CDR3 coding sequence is TGTGCCAGCAGCTTAGAGCGCGGACAGGGGTATGGCTACACCTTC. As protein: CASSLERGQGYGYTF.

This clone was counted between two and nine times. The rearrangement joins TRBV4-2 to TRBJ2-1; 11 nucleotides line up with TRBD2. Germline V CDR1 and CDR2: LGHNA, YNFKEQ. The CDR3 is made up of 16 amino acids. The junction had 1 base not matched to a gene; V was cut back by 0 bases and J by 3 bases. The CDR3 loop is CASSQDGTSGYNEQFF. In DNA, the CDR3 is TGTGCCAGCAGCCAAGATGGGACTAGCGGCTACAATGAGCAGTTCTTC.

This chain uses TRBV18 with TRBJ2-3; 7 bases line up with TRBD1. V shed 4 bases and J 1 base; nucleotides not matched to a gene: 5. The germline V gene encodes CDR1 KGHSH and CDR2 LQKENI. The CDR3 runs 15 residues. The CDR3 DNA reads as TGTGCCAGCTCACTGGGGACAGTCGGCACAGATACGCAGTATTTT. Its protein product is CASSLGTVGTDTQYF.

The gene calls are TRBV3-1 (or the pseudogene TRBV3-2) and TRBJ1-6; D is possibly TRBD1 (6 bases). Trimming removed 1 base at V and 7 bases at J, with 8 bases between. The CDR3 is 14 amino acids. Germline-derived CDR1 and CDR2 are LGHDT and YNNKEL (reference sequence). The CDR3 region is CASSQVQGNSPLHF. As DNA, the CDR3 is TGTGCCAGCAGCCAAGTTCAGGGGAATTCACCCCTCCACTTT.

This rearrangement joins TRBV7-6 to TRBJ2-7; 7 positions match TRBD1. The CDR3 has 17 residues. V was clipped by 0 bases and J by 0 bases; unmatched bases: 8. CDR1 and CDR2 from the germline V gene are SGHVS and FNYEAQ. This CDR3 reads CASSLATGALLSYEQYF. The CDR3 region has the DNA TGTGCCAGCAGCTTAGCCACAGGGGCCCTTCTCTCCTACGAGCAGTACTTC.

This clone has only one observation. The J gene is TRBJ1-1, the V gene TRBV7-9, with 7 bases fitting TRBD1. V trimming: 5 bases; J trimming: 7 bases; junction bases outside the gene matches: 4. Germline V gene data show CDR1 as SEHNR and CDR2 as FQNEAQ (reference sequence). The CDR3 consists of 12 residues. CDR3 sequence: CASSPRQGEAFF. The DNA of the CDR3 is TGTGCCAGCAGCCCCCGACAGGGTGAAGCTTTCTTT.

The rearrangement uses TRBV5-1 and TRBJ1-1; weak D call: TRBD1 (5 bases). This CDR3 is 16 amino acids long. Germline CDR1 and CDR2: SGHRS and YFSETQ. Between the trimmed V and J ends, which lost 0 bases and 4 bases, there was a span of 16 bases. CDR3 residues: CASSLGGQGWTTEAFF. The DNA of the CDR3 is TGCGCCAGCAGCTTGGGCGGGCAGGGCTGGACCACTGAAGCTTTCTTT.

DNA of the CDR3: TGTGCCAGCAGCAAAGCACAGATTAGCAATCAGCCCCAGCATTTT. This sequence encodes CASSKAQISNQPQHF. This chain connects TRBV21-1 to TRBJ1-5; the table gives TRBD1 as D, unverified against the DNA. TRBV21-1 is classified as a pseudogene. The CDR3 sequence is 15 residues long.

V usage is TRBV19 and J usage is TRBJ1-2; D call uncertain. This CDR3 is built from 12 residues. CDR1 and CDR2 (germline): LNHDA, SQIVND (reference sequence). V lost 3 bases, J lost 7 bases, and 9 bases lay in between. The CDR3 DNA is TGTGCCAGTAGTATCCGACCTACTGGCTACACCTTC. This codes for CASSIRPTGYTF.

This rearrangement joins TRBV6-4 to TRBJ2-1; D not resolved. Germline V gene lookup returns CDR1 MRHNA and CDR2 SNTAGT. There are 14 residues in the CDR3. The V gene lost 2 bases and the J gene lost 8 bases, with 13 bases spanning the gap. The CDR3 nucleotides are TGTGCCAGCAGTGACGTGGGCGTAGGTTATGAGCAGTTCTTC. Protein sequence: CASSDVGVGYEQFF.

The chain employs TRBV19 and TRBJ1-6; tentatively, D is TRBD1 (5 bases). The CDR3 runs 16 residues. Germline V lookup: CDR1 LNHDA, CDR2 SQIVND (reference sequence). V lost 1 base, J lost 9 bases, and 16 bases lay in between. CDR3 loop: CASSIGLPLGGSPLHF. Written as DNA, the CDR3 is TGTGCCAGTAGTATAGGTCTCCCTTTGGGGGGTTCACCCCTCCACTTT.

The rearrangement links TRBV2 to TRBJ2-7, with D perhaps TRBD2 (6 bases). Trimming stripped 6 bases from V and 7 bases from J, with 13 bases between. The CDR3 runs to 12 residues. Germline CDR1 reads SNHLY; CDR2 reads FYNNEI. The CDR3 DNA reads TGTGCCAGCAGGGGCGGCGGGGTAGAGCAGTACTTC. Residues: CASRGGGVEQYF. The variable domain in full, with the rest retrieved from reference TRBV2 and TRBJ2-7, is EPEVTQTPSHQVTQMGQEVILRCVPISNHLYFYWYRQILGQKVEFLVSFYNNEISEKSEIFDDQFSVERPDGSNFTLKIRSTKLEDSAMYFCASRGGGVEQYFGPGTRLTVT.

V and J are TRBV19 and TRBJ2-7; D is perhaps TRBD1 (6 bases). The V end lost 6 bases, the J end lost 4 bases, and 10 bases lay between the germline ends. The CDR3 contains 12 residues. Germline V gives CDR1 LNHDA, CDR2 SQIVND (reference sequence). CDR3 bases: TGTGCCAGTAGCGACAGGAAATACGAGCAGTACTTC. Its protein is CASSDRKYEQYF.

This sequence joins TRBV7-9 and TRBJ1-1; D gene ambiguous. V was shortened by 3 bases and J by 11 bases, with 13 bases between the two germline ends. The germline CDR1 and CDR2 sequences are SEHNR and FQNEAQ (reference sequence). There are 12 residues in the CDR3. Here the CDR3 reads CASSFGRERAFF. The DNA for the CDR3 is TGTGCCAGCAGCTTCGGCCGGGAGAGGGCTTTCTTT.

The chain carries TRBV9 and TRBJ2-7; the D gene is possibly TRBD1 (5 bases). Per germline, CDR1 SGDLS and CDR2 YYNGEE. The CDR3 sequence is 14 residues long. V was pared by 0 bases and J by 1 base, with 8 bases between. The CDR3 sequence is CASSVVPGSYEQYF. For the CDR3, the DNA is TGTGCCAGCAGCGTAGTTCCAGGGTCCTACGAGCAGTACTTC.

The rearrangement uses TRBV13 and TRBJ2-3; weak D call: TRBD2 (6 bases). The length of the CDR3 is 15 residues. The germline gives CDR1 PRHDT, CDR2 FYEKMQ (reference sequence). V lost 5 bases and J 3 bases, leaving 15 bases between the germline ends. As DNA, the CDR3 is TGTGCCAGCAGCCCAGTGGGGGGTGAAACAGATACGCAGTATTTT. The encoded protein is CASSPVGGETDTQYF.

The CDR3 protein is CASSRRRTNAPGQSSYNEQFF. The CDR3 DNA reads as TGTGCCAGCAGCAGACGAAGGACGAACGCCCCCGGCCAAAGCTCCTACAATGAGCAGTTCTTC. The genes are TRBV21-1 and TRBJ2-1. TRBV21-1 is an annotated pseudogene. CDR3 length: 21 amino acids.

The chain's CDR3 is CASSGIFQNQPQHF. DNA for the CDR3: TGTGCCAGCAGTGGTATTTTCCAAAATCAGCCCCAGCATTTT. This sequence joins TRBV2 and TRBJ1-5, with D unclear. The CDR3 runs to 14 residues. CDR1 SNHLY and CDR2 FYNNEI come from the germline V gene. Trimming pared 4 bases from V and 4 bases from J, leaving 11 bases between.

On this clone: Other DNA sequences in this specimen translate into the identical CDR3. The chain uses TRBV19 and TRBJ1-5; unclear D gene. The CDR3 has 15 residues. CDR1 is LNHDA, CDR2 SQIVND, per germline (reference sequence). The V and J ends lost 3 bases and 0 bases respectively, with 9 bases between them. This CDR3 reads CASSIGGYSNQPQHF. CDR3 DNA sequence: TGTGCCAGTAGTATTGGCGGTTATAGCAATCAGCCCCAGCATTTT.

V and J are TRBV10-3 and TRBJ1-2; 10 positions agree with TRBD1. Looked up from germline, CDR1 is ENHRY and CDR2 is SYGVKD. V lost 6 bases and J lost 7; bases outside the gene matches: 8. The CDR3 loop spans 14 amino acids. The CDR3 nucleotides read TGTGCCATCAGGCCCGAGACAGGGGGCCTTGGCTACACCTTC. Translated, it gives CAIRPETGGLGYTF.

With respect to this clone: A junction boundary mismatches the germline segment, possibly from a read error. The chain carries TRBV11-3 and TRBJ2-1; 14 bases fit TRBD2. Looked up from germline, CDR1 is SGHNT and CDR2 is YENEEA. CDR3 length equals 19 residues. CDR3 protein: CASSIEASRTSGGRYEQFF. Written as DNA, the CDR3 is TGTGCCAGCAGCATAGAGGCATCCCGGACTAGCGGGGGGCGGTATGAGCAGTTCTTC.

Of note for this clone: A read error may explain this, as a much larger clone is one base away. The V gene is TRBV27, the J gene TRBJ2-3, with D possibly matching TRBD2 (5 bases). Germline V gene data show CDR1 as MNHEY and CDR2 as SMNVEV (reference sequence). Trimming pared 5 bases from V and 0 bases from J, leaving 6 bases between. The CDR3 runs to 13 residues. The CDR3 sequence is CASSRTSTDTQYF. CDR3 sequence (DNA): TGTGCCAGCAGTAGGACTAGCACAGATACGCAGTATTTT.

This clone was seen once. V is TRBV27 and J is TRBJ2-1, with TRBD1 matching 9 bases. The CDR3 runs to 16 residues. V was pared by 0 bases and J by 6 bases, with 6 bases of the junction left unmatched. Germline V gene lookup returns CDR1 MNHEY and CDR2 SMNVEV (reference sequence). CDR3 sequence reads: CASSLSAGQGINEQFF. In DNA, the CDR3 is TGTGCCAGCAGTTTATCAGCCGGACAGGGGATCAATGAGCAGTTCTTC.

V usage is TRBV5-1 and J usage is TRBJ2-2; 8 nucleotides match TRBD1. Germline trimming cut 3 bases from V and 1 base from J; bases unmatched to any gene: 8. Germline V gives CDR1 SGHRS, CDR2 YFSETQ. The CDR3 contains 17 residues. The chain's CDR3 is CASSSRRTGMNTGELFF. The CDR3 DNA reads TGCGCCAGCAGCTCGAGACGGACAGGGATGAACACCGGGGAGCTGTTTTTT.

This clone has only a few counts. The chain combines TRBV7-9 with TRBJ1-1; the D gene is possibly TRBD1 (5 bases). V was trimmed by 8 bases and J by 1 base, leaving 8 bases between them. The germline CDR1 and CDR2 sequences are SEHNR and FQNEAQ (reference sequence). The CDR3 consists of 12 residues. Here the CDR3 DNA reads TGTGCCAGCGCAGGGTCGAACACTGAAGCTTTCTTT. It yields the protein CASAGSNTEAFF.

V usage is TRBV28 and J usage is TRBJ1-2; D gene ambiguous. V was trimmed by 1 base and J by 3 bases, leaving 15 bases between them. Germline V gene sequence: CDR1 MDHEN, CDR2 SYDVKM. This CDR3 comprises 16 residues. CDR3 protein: CASSLFGRDWDYGYTF. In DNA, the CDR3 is TGTGCCAGCAGTTTATTTGGACGGGATTGGGACTATGGCTACACCTTC.

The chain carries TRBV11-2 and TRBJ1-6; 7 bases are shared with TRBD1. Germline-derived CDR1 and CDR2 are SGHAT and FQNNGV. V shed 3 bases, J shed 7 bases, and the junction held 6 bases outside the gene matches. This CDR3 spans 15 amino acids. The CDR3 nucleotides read TGTGCCAGCAGCTTTTCGGGACAGCCAAATTCACCCCTCCACTTT. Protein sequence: CASSFSGQPNSPLHF.

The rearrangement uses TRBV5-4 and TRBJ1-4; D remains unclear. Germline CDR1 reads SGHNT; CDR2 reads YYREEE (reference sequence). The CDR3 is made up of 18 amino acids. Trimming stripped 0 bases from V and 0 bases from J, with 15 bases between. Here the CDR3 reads CASSLGDTAPATNEKLFF. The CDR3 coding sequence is TGTGCCAGCAGCTTGGGCGACACAGCCCCTGCAACTAATGAAAAACTGTTTTTT.

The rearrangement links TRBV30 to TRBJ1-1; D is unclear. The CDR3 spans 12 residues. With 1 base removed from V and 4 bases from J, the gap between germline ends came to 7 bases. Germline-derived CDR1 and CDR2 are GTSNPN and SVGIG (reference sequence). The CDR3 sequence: CAWSAPPTEAFF. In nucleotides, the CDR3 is TGTGCCTGGAGTGCCCCACCCACTGAAGCTTTCTTT.

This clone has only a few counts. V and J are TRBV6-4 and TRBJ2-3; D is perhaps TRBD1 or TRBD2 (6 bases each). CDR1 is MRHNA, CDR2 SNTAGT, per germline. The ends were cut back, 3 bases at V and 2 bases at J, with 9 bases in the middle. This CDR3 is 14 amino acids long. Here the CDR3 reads CASSERGDTDTQYF. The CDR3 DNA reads TGTGCCAGCAGTGAAAGGGGGGACACAGATACGCAGTATTTT.

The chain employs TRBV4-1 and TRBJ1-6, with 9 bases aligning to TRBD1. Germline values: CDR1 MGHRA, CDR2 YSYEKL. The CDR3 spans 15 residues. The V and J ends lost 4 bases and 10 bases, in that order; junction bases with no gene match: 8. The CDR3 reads CASSPRDRVGSPLHF. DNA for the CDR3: TGCGCCAGCAGCCCCCGGGACAGGGTAGGATCACCCCTCCACTTT.